These 32 T cell receptor beta chains were all obtained from the same sample, sequenced in a study of cytomegalovirus exposure and HLA in healthy donors. Primers: 60 Vbeta forward and 13 Jbeta reverse. Libraries were prepared by immunoSEQ multiplex PCR; TCRdb keeps only in-frame clonotypes and omits some of them. This sample has about 160,000 clones, with 80% to 85% found just once. Sequencing was carried out using PBMCs. These receptors all come from a girl under 10 years old in good health and CMV-seropositive.

The chain recombines TRBV9 with TRBJ2-3; no reliable D call. This CDR3 comprises 15 residues. V was shortened by 2 bases and J by 2 bases, with 12 bases between the two germline ends. In germline, CDR1 is SGDLS, CDR2 YYNGEE. CDR3: CASSVQAQYTDTQYF. The CDR3 DNA reads TGTGCCAGCAGCGTCCAGGCGCAATACACAGATACGCAGTATTTT.

The rearrangement links TRBV2 to TRBJ2-2; no clear D. Germline V gives CDR1 SNHLY, CDR2 FYNNEI. The CDR3 runs to 14 residues. Trimming shortened V by 7 bases and J by 10 bases, and 19 bases separated the two germline ends. CDR3 coding DNA: TGTGCCAGCACCCCTGAGGCGGTTCTCCAGGAGCTGTTTTTT. Translated: CASTPEAVLQELFF.

The DNA for the CDR3 is TGTGCCAGCAGTGCCGGGACTTATGTCGCCGGGGAGCTGTTTTTT. As protein: CASSAGTYVAGELFF. This sequence joins TRBV6-5 and TRBJ2-2, with TRBD2 as a possible D gene (6 bases). The germline CDR1 and CDR2 sequences are MNHEY and SVGAGI. The germline V and J ends were trimmed by 5 bases and 6 bases, with 16 bases remaining between them. This CDR3 is built from 15 residues.

This clone showed up just once. The chain combines TRBV10-3 with TRBJ1-1; D is possibly TRBD1 (5 bases). CDR3 length equals 15 residues. Germline lookup yields CDR1 ENHRY and CDR2 SYGVKD. The V and J ends lost 5 bases and 4 bases respectively, with 17 bases between them. The CDR3 protein is CAISQPGGEGTEAFF. DNA of the CDR3: TGTGCCATCAGTCAACCGGGGGGGGAAGGCACTGAAGCTTTCTTT.

This clone was observed once. The rearrangement uses TRBV11-3 and TRBJ1-5; tentative D call: TRBD1 (5 bases). This CDR3 has 15 residues. Between the trimmed V and J ends, which lost 5 bases and 0 bases, there was a span of 11 bases. The germline CDR1 and CDR2 sequences are SGHNT and YENEEA. This CDR3 is CASSPGPGSNQPQHF. The DNA for the CDR3 is TGTGCCAGCAGCCCAGGGCCCGGTAGCAATCAGCCCCAGCATTTT. Using reference TRBV11-3 and TRBJ1-5 for the parts outside the CDR3, the full variable domain is EAGVVQSPRYKIIEKKQPVAFWCNPISGHNTLYWYLQNLGQGPELLIRYENEEAVDDSQLPKDRFSAERLKGVDSTLKIQPAELGDSAVYLCASSPGPGSNQPQHFGDGTRLSIL.

V is TRBV5-4 and J is TRBJ2-2; TRBD2 matches at 13 bases. The CDR3 contains 16 residues. The germline V gene has CDR1 SGHNT and CDR2 YYREEE (reference sequence). J was trimmed by 3 bases and V by 4 bases; bases with no gene match: 3. This chain's CDR3 is CASSRGLAGDTGELFF. CDR3 sequence (DNA): TGTGCCAGCAGCCGCGGACTAGCGGGAGACACCGGGGAGCTGTTTTTT.

The V gene is TRBV7-6, the J gene TRBJ1-1; TRBD1 might be the D (5 bases). The V gene lost 2 bases and the J gene lost 0 bases, with 16 bases spanning the gap. Germline CDR1 is SGHVS and CDR2 is FNYEAQ. The CDR3 is 17 residues long. In nucleotides, the CDR3 is TGTGCCAGCAGCTTAAATACGGGGGACTACATGAACACTGAAGCTTTCTTT. Its translation is CASSLNTGDYMNTEAFF.

CDR3 sequence: CAISFGGEGYEQYF. CDR3 nucleotide sequence: TGTGCCATCAGCTTCGGGGGAGAGGGATACGAGCAGTACTTC. The chain uses TRBV10-3 and TRBJ2-7, with D perhaps TRBD2 (6 bases). This CDR3 is built from 14 residues. Between the trimmed V and J ends, which lost 6 bases and 4 bases, there was a span of 16 bases. Germline CDR1 is ENHRY and CDR2 is SYGVKD.

CDR3 DNA: TGTGCCAGCAGTTACTCATCGGGAGACTACGAGCAGTACTTC. It is translated as CASSYSSGDYEQYF. The chain is built from TRBV6-5 and TRBJ2-7, with D tentatively TRBD2 (6 bases). Germline loops: CDR1 MNHEY, CDR2 SVGAGI. Trimming pared 0 bases from V and 3 bases from J, leaving 9 bases between. The CDR3 covers 14 residues.

This rearrangement joins TRBV30 to TRBJ2-3; D uncertain. CDR3 length: 13 amino acids. Trimming took off 2 bases at V and 2 bases at J, with 8 bases between the two ends. Germline CDR1 is GTSNPN and CDR2 is SVGIG (reference sequence). CDR3 coding DNA: TGTGCCTGGAGTATAAGCTCCACAGATACGCAGTATTTT. Its protein is CAWSISSTDTQYF.

The chain links TRBV6-5 to TRBJ2-1; D is uncertain. Trimming removed 6 bases at V and 8 bases at J, with 20 bases between. CDR1 is MNHEY, CDR2 SVGAGI, per germline. The CDR3 has 15 residues. CDR3 sequence reads: CASRGVLSGLDEQFF. The CDR3 bases are TGTGCCAGCAGAGGAGTACTCTCGGGTCTCGATGAGCAGTTCTTC.

This clone was found a few times. The CDR3 bases are TGTGCCAGCAGCTCGGACAGATTTCAAGAGACCCAGTACTTC. The encoded protein is CASSSDRFQETQYF. The chain couples TRBV5-4 to TRBJ2-5; D may be TRBD1 (6 bases). This CDR3 comprises 14 residues. The germline CDR1 and CDR2 sequences are SGHNT and YYREEE (reference sequence). V was cut by 3 bases and J by 2 bases, with 11 bases left in between.

The chain links TRBV5-1 to TRBJ2-5; 9 bases line up with TRBD1. V shed 4 bases and J 3 bases; nucleotides not matched to a gene: 10. The CDR3 consists of 16 residues. The germline CDR1 and CDR2 sequences are SGHRS and YFSETQ. The CDR3 DNA sequence: TGCGCCAGCAGCCCCGCCCTACAGGGGGCGGAAGAGACCCAGTACTTC. It encodes CASSPALQGAEETQYF. Together with reference TRBV5-1 and TRBJ2-5, the CDR3 gives the full variable domain: KAGVTQTPRYLIKTRGQQVTLSCSPISGHRSVSWYQQTPGQGLQFLFEYFSETQRNKGNFPGRFSGRQFSNSRSEMNVSTLELGDSALYLCASSPALQGAEETQYFGPGTRLLVL.

Comments on this clone: Other DNA sequences in this specimen translate into the identical CDR3. V gene TRBV6-1 combines with J gene TRBJ2-2; D is ambiguous. The CDR3 contains 13 residues. V was clipped by 4 bases and J by 5 bases, with 8 bases between them. Germline CDR1 reads MNHNS; CDR2 reads SASEGT. The CDR3 loop is CASSARETGELFF. The CDR3 bases are TGTGCCAGCAGTGCCCGAGAGACCGGGGAGCTGTTTTTT.

Concerning this clone itself: Germline is not matched at one junction end, which may reflect a read error. This sequence joins TRBV7-3 and TRBJ1-1; 9 bases match TRBD1. Germline V lookup: CDR1 SGHTA, CDR2 FQGTGA. The CDR3 spans 15 residues. The CDR3 loop is CASTLPGQGFTEAFF. The CDR3 DNA is TGTGCCAGCACCTTACCGGGACAGGGTTTCACTGAAGCTTTCTTT.

This chain joins TRBV30 and TRBJ1-1; no clear D gene. Germline V gives CDR1 GTSNPN, CDR2 SVGIG (reference sequence). CDR3 length: 13 amino acids. V shed 2 bases and J shed 1 base, with 8 bases lying between them. CDR3 region: CAWSMSGNTEAFF. The CDR3 nucleotides read TGTGCCTGGAGTATGTCAGGGAACACTGAAGCTTTCTTT.

This chain connects TRBV7-9 to TRBJ1-3, with D possibly matching TRBD1 (5 bases). Germline loops: CDR1 SEHNR, CDR2 FQNEAQ (reference sequence). The CDR3 is made up of 17 amino acids. V dropped 3 bases and J dropped 0 bases, with 15 bases sitting between them. The CDR3 bases are TGTGCCAGCAGCTTTGACAGAGTCAAATTCTCTGGAAACACCATATATTTT. Protein: CASSFDRVKFSGNTIYF. The full variable domain, in which reference TRBV7-9 and TRBJ1-3 provide the parts outside the CDR3, is DTGVSQNPRHKITKRGQNVTFRCDPISEHNRLYWYRQTLGQGPEFLTYFQNEAQLEKSRLLSDRFSAERPKGSFSTLEIQRTEQGDSAMYLCASSFDRVKFSGNTIYFGEGSWLTVV.

The V and J genes are TRBV9 and TRBJ2-7, with D possibly matching TRBD1 (6 bases). The CDR3 extends over 14 amino acids. Trimming left V 4 bases short and J 0 bases short, with 11 bases between. Germline values: CDR1 SGDLS, CDR2 YYNGEE. The CDR3 nucleotides read TGTGCCAGCAGCTCCCGGGACAACTCCTACGAGCAGTACTTC. Translating gives CASSSRDNSYEQYF.

This clone has only a few counts. The chain has TRBV20-1 and TRBJ2-1; D is perhaps TRBD1 (7 bases). Germline CDR1 DFQATT, CDR2 SNEGSKA (reference sequence). This CDR3 contains 11 residues. V shed 6 bases and J shed 7 bases, with 10 bases lying between them. The CDR3 spells CSASGGNEQFF. The CDR3, as DNA: TGCAGTGCCTCAGGGGGGAATGAGCAGTTCTTC.

In this sample, this clone turned up a few times. The chain uses TRBV4-1 and TRBJ2-6, with D possibly TRBD2 on 5 matching bases. Trimming removed 2 bases at V and 0 bases at J, with 17 bases between. The V gene's germline CDR1 is MGHRA and CDR2 YSYEKL. The CDR3 totals 19 residues. CDR3 bases: TGCGCCAGCAGCCAAACGCGGGCAGGTCCCCTCTCTGGGGCCAACGTCCTGACTTTC. This sequence encodes CASSQTRAGPLSGANVLTF.

V is TRBV25-1 and J is TRBJ2-2, with 7 positions matching TRBD2. The CDR3 spans 16 residues. V trimming: 2 bases; J trimming: 5 bases; junction bases outside the gene matches: 8. From germline, CDR1 is MGHDK and CDR2 SYGVNS. This chain's CDR3 is CASSEPEGGRTGELFF. As DNA, the CDR3 is TGTGCCAGCAGTGAACCGGAGGGAGGGAGAACCGGGGAGCTGTTTTTT. Looking up the rest from reference TRBV25-1 and TRBJ2-2 gives the full variable domain: EADIYQTPRYLVIGTGKKITLECSQTMGHDKMYWYQQDPGMELHLIHYSYGVNSTEKGDLSSESTVSRIRTEHFPLTLESARPSHTSQYLCASSEPEGGRTGELFFGEGSRLTVL.

V and J are TRBV19 and TRBJ1-1; D possibly corresponds to TRBD1 (6 bases). The CDR3 has 14 residues. Germline assignment: CDR1 LNHDA and CDR2 SQIVND (reference sequence). V was trimmed by 7 bases and J by 3 bases, leaving 15 bases between them. The CDR3 DNA reads as TGTGCCAGTAACTCCCGACAGGTTGACACTGAAGCTTTCTTT. Translated, it gives CASNSRQVDTEAFF.

J is TRBJ2-3 and V is TRBV10-3, with TRBD1 identical over 7 bases. Germline CDR1 is ENHRY and CDR2 is SYGVKD. J gave up 0 bases and V 7 bases, and 10 bases lay outside the gene matches. The CDR3 is 16 amino acids. CDR3 region: CAITRDRGPSTDTQYF. The CDR3 DNA sequence: TGTGCCATCACCCGGGACAGAGGTCCTAGCACAGATACGCAGTATTTT.

The V call is TRBV5-1, the J call TRBJ2-6; D might be TRBD2 (6 bases). V was pared by 4 bases and J by 1 base, with 9 bases between. Germline V gene lookup returns CDR1 SGHRS and CDR2 YFSETQ. There are 15 residues in the CDR3. In DNA form, the CDR3 reads TGCGCCAGCAGCCCGGAGGGATCTGGGGCCAACGTCCTGACTTTC. Its protein product is CASSPEGSGANVLTF. The whole variable domain, remainder taken from reference TRBV5-1 and TRBJ2-6, is KAGVTQTPRYLIKTRGQQVTLSCSPISGHRSVSWYQQTPGQGLQFLFEYFSETQRNKGNFPGRFSGRQFSNSRSEMNVSTLELGDSALYLCASSPEGSGANVLTFGAGSRLTVL.

This sequence joins TRBV10-3 and TRBJ2-3; 8 bases fit TRBD1. The CDR3 covers 12 residues. The V gene end was trimmed by 8 bases and the J gene end by 6 bases; junction bases not matched to a gene: 4. CDR1 ENHRY and CDR2 SYGVKD come from the germline V gene. This CDR3 reads CAIRTGLDTQYF. DNA for the CDR3: TGTGCCATCCGGACAGGGCTGGATACGCAGTATTTT.

The genes are TRBV18 and TRBJ1-3; D unclear. The CDR3 contains 16 residues. Germline V gene data show CDR1 as KGHSH and CDR2 as LQKENI. V lost 8 bases and J lost 0, with 17 bases in between. CDR3 region: CASTPVDTSSGNTIYF. The CDR3 DNA reads TGTGCCAGCACGCCAGTAGACACCAGCTCTGGAAACACCATATATTTT.

The chain employs TRBV7-8 and TRBJ2-3; D uncertain. Per the germline V gene, CDR1 is SGHVS and CDR2 is FQNEAQ. V lost 2 bases, J lost 2 bases, and 8 bases lay in between. This CDR3 has 14 residues. The CDR3 region is CASSLIQFTDTQYF. CDR3 in DNA: TGTGCCAGCAGCTTAATACAGTTCACAGATACGCAGTATTTT.

This clone has more than one count but fewer than ten. The rearrangement uses TRBV28 and TRBJ2-1; 11 bases match TRBD1. CDR1 and CDR2 (germline): MDHEN, SYDVKM. With 6 bases clipped from V and 10 bases from J, the junction kept 17 bases outside the gene matches. The CDR3 totals 17 residues. DNA for the CDR3: TGTGCCAGCAGCCTGGACCCTGGACAGGGGGCGGGATACGAGCAGTTCTTC. Residues: CASSLDPGQGAGYEQFF.

Only one count was recorded for this clone. This sequence joins TRBV27 and TRBJ1-1; D is undetermined. Germline CDR1 is MNHEY and CDR2 is SMNVEV (reference sequence). V gave up 3 bases and J gave up 3 bases, with 11 bases separating them. This CDR3 region has 14 residues. The CDR3 here is CASSLSGLHTEAFF. The CDR3 nucleotides read TGTGCCAGCAGTTTGTCGGGGTTGCACACTGAAGCTTTCTTT.

The V and J genes are TRBV28 and TRBJ1-1; D ambiguous. Deletions cut 3 bases from V and 1 base from J, with 6 bases between. Per the germline V gene, CDR1 is MDHEN and CDR2 is SYDVKM. The CDR3 loop spans 13 amino acids. The CDR3 DNA reads TGTGCCAGCAGTTTGCCAGGGAACACTGAAGCTTTCTTT. Translation: CASSLPGNTEAFF. The whole variable domain, filled in from reference TRBV28 and TRBJ1-1, reads DVKVTQSSRYLVKRTGEKVFLECVQDMDHENMFWYRQDPGLGLRLIYFSYDVKMKEKGDIPEGYSVSREKKERFSLILESASTNQTSMYLCASSLPGNTEAFFGQGTRLTVV.

V usage is TRBV30 and J usage is TRBJ2-2; 7 bases match TRBD2. J was trimmed by 5 bases and V by 0 bases; bases with no gene match: 6. CDR1 and CDR2 (germline): GTSNPN, SVGIG (reference sequence). The CDR3 consists of 15 residues. The CDR3 nucleotides read TGTGCCTGGAGTGTCGGGGGGAGGGAGACCGGGGAGCTGTTTTTT. It is translated as CAWSVGGRETGELFF. Based on the CDR3 plus reference TRBV30 and TRBJ2-2, the full variable domain is SQTIHQWPATLVQPVGSPLSLECTVEGTSNPNLYWYRQAAGRGLQLLFYSVGIGQISSEVPQNLSASRPQDRQFILSSKKLLLSDSGFYLCAWSVGGRETGELFFGEGSRLTVL.

The chain combines TRBV6-6 with TRBJ2-1; 9 bases agree with TRBD2. Germline V gives CDR1 MNHNY, CDR2 SVGAGI (reference sequence). V lost 5 bases to trimming and J lost 7 bases; unmatched junction nucleotides: 9. This CDR3 spans 15 amino acids. The DNA for the CDR3 is TGTGCCAGCAGTCATACTAGCGGGTTGGTGAATGAGCAGTTCTTC. Translated, it gives CASSHTSGLVNEQFF.